This T cell receptor beta chain came from a study of T cells in Graves' hyperthyroidism and ophthalmopathy. Study observations and caveats: A model of 13 V-J features distinguished ophthalmopathy from stable hyperthyroidism.

Regarding this clonotype: Its antigen is not known.

Amplification yielded TCR beta CDR3 regions, with RNA transcripts as the source. HTBI primers were used for first-round RT-PCR of the TCR CDR3. TCRdb independently ran MiXCR on the multiplex PCR reads; one entry per CDR3 protein. Of 660,000 or so distinct CDR3 sequences listed, about 45% are singletons. CDR1 is SGHTA and CDR2 is FQGNSA in the germline V gene. With 3 bases clipped from V and 5 bases from J, the junction kept 3 bases outside the gene matches. The CDR3 consists of 15 residues. Exclusion of patients followed from uncontrolled infection, other autoimmune disease, pregnancy or lactation. Diagnostic assessment was based on clinical symptoms, serum thyroxine and TRAb, thyroid ultrasound and orbital computed tomography.

This receptor was identified in an adult man with Graves' disease, either hyperthyroidism or ophthalmopathy (not recorded which). Material: peripheral blood or thyroid tissue (not recorded which). The chain employs TRBV7-2 and TRBJ2-3; 12 bases map to TRBD2. The CDR3 DNA reads TGTGCCAGCAGCTTGACTAGCGGGAGTGGAGATACGCAGTATTTT. This gives the protein CASSLTSGSGDTQYF.